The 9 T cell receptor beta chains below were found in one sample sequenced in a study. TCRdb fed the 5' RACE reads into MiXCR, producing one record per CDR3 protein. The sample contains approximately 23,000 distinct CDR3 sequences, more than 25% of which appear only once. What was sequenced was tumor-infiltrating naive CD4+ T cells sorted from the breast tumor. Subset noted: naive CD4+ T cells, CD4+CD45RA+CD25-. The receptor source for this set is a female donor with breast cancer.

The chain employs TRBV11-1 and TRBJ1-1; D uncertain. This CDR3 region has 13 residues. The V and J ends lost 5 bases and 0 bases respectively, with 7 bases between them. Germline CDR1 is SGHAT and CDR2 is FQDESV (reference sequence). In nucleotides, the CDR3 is TGTGCCAGCAGCAAGTTTATGAACACTGAAGCTTTCTTT. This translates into CASSKFMNTEAFF.

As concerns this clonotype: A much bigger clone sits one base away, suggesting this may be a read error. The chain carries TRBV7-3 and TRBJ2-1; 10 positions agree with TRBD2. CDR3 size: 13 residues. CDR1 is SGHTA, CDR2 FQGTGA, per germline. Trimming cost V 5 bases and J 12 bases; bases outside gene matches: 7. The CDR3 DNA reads TGTGCCAGCAGCCTGGGGACTAGCGAGAGGCAGTTCTTC. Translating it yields CASSLGTSERQFF.

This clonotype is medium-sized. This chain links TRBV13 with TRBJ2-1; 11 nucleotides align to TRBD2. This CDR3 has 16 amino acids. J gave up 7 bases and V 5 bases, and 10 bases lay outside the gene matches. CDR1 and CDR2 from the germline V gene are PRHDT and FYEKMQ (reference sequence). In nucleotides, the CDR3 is TGTGCCAGCAGCACCTACGGGACTAGCGGCTCGAATGAGCAGTTCTTC. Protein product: CASSTYGTSGSNEQFF.

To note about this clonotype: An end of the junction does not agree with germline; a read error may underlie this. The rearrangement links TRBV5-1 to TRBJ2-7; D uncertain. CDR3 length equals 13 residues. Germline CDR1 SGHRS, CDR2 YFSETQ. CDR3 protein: CASSLDGFYAQYF. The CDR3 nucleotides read TGCGCCAGCAGCTTGGACGGATTCTACGCGCAGTACTTC.

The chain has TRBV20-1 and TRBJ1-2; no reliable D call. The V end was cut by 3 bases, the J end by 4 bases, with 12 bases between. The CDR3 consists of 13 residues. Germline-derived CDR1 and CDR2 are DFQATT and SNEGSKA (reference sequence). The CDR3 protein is CSASTSASYGYTF. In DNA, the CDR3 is TGCAGTGCTAGTACTTCCGCCTCCTATGGCTACACCTTC.

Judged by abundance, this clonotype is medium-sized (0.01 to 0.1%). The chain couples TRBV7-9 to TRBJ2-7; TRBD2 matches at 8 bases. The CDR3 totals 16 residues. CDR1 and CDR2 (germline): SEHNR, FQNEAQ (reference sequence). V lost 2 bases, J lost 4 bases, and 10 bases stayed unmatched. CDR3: CASSLTPGTSAYEQYF. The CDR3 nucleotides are TGTGCCAGCAGCTTAACCCCCGGGACTAGTGCATACGAGCAGTACTTC.

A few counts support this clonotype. Here the CDR3 DNA reads TGTGCCAGCAGCTTAGATACCCCGATCGGAGATACGCAGTATTTT. It encodes CASSLDTPIGDTQYF. The chain links TRBV11-2 to TRBJ2-3; no definite D call. V was pared by 0 bases and J by 5 bases, with 12 bases between. The germline gives CDR1 SGHAT, CDR2 FQNNGV. There are 15 residues in the CDR3.

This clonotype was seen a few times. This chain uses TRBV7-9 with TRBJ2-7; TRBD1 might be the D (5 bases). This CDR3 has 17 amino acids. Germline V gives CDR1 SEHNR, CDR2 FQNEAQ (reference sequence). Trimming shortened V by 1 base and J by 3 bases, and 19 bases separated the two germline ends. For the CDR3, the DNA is TGTGCCAGCAGCTTAGGCCGTTCGGACGCCGGACACTACGAGCAGTACTTC. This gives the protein CASSLGRSDAGHYEQYF.

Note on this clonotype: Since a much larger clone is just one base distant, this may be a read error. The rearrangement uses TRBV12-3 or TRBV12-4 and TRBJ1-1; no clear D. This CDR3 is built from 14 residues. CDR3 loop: CASGVKYLNTEALF. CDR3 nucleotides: TGTGCCAGCGGAGTGAAGTACTTGAACACTGAAGCTCTCTTT.